The sequence of this TCR beta chain was determined in a study of blood T cell repertoires in COVID-19. Study details: The United States, Italy and Spain were the sources of the acute and convalescent COVID-19 samples.

Germline-derived CDR1 and CDR2 are SGHRS and YFSETQ. Trimming shortened V by 4 bases and J by 11 bases, and 18 bases separated the two germline ends. The CDR3 loop spans 13 amino acids. Sequencing used immunoSEQ multiplex PCR; TCRdb keeps in-frame clones, though not all of them. Of around 210,000 clones detected, 65% to 90% appear once; the ten largest clones hold 4.5% to 6%. The chain is built from TRBV5-1 and TRBJ1-1; D is ambiguous. Sequenced input: peripheral blood. This clonotype was sampled from a man aged 50 to 59 with COVID-19, enrolled during active disease. Written as DNA, the CDR3 is TGCGCCAGCAGCCGCGACCCCGAGGGTGCGGCTTTCTTT. It encodes CASSRDPEGAAFF. Complete variable domain (other parts from reference TRBV5-1 and TRBJ1-1): KAGVTQTPRYLIKTRGQQVTLSCSPISGHRSVSWYQQTPGQGLQFLFEYFSETQRNKGNFPGRFSGRQFSNSRSEMNVSTLELGDSALYLCASSRDPEGAAFFGQGTRLTVV.